The 13 T cell receptor beta chains below all came from one sample that was sequenced in a study of blood T cell repertoires in COVID-19. Here immunoSEQ multiplex PCR was the method, and the copy in TCRdb shows in-frame clones only, minus some. This table has approximately 200,000 clones, approximately 88% appearing once. The source material was peripheral blood. These receptor sequences come from a woman under 40 with acute or convalescent COVID-19.

The chain is built from TRBV5-1 and TRBJ2-1; 8 bases fit TRBD2. CDR1 and CDR2 from the germline V gene are SGHRS and YFSETQ. V trimming: 7 bases; J trimming: 5 bases; junction bases outside the gene matches: 23. The CDR3 totals 19 residues. The CDR3 DNA follows: TGCGCCAGCTCCGAGTACATACCGACCGGGACTAGGTCCGACAATGAGCAGTTCTTC. Encoded protein: CASSEYIPTGTRSDNEQFF.

V is TRBV5-1 and J is TRBJ2-3, with 9 bases fitting TRBD1. The length of the CDR3 is 15 residues. CDR1 is SGHRS, CDR2 YFSETQ, per germline. The V and J ends lost 4 bases and 0 bases, in that order; junction bases with no gene match: 3. CDR3 coding DNA: TGCGCCAGCAGCACGGGACAGGGAAGCACAGATACGCAGTATTTT. Amino acid sequence: CASSTGQGSTDTQYF.

The rearrangement links TRBV7-9 to TRBJ2-3, with D perhaps TRBD2 (7 bases). V was pared by 7 bases and J by 2 bases, with 19 bases between. This CDR3 spans 16 amino acids. Per the germline V gene, CDR1 is SEHNR and CDR2 is FQNEAQ (reference sequence). Written as DNA, the CDR3 is TGTGCCAGCACCGATTTAGGGAGGGGGTACACAGATACGCAGTATTTT. This translates into CASTDLGRGYTDTQYF. Full variable domain (remainder filled in from reference TRBV7-9 and TRBJ2-3): DTGVSQNPRHKITKRGQNVTFRCDPISEHNRLYWYRQTLGQGPEFLTYFQNEAQLEKSRLLSDRFSAERPKGSFSTLEIQRTEQGDSAMYLCASTDLGRGYTDTQYFGPGTRLTVL.

V is TRBV2 and J is TRBJ2-7, with 11 bases identical to TRBD2. After removal of 5 bases from V and 1 base from J, the junction contained 7 bases not matched to a gene. Per the germline V gene, CDR1 is SNHLY and CDR2 is FYNNEI. CDR3 length equals 16 residues. CDR3 sequence (DNA): TGTGCCAGCAGTTCAACTAGCGGGAGAGTGTCCTACGAGCAGTACTTC. This codes for CASSSTSGRVSYEQYF.

This sequence joins TRBV7-9 and TRBJ2-3; D gene ambiguous. Germline lookup yields CDR1 SEHNR and CDR2 FQNEAQ (reference sequence). The CDR3 loop spans 12 amino acids. The CDR3 coding sequence is TGTGCAGACCAGGTTTTCACAGATACGCAGTATTTT. Protein product: CADQVFTDTQYF.

The chain employs TRBV21-1 and TRBJ1-4; the D call TRBD1 from the table was never checked on the DNA. TRBV21-1 is recorded as a pseudogene. The CDR3 is made up of 15 amino acids. CDR3: CASIIEQGIREKLFF. The CDR3 DNA follows: TGTGCCAGCATTATTGAACAGGGGATAAGGGAAAAACTGTTTTTT.

The gene calls are TRBV7-2 and TRBJ2-2; 10 positions match TRBD2. Looked up from germline, CDR1 is SGHTA and CDR2 is FQGNSA. CDR3 length equals 15 residues. After removal of 3 bases from V and 3 bases from J, the junction contained 1 base not matched to a gene. The CDR3, as DNA: TGTGCCAGCAGCTTGAGCGGGGGGGACACCGGGGAGCTGTTTTTT. This translates into CASSLSGGDTGELFF.

The chain is built from TRBV28 and TRBJ2-5, with a possible D match to TRBD2 (5 bases). The CDR3 consists of 12 residues. Trimming pared 7 bases from V and 8 bases from J, leaving 14 bases between. CDR1 MDHEN and CDR2 SYDVKM come from the germline V gene. CDR3 sequence: CASNRFRETQYF. Here the CDR3 DNA reads TGTGCCAGCAATAGGTTTCGGGAAACCCAGTACTTC.

The rearrangement joins TRBV24-1 to TRBJ2-5, with a tentative D call TRBD1 (6 bases). V shed 7 bases and J shed 2 bases, with 13 bases lying between them. Germline CDR1 KGHDR, CDR2 SFDVKD. The length of the CDR3 is 14 residues. The CDR3 sequence: CATRGAADQETQYF. For the CDR3, the DNA is TGTGCCACCAGGGGGGCAGCGGATCAAGAGACCCAGTACTTC.

This clone showed up just once. The chain recombines TRBV28 with TRBJ1-5; D call uncertain. Germline V gives CDR1 MDHEN, CDR2 SYDVKM. V lost 7 bases, J lost 4 bases, and 11 bases lay in between. The length of the CDR3 is 13 residues. For the CDR3, the DNA is TGTGCCAGCACCAAACATGGTAATCAGCCCCAGCATTTT. Translating gives CASTKHGNQPQHF.

Here the CDR3 reads CASSMFELVYEQYF. DNA of the CDR3: TGTGCCAGTAGTATGTTCGAGCTGGTATACGAGCAGTACTTC. The chain has TRBV19 and TRBJ2-7; D uncertain. The V and J ends lost 3 bases and 4 bases respectively, with 13 bases between them. This CDR3 is 14 amino acids long. The germline V gene encodes CDR1 LNHDA and CDR2 SQIVND (reference sequence).

This clone was seen a few times. The chain employs TRBV5-1 and TRBJ2-5, with TRBD2 identical over 14 bases. This CDR3 is 15 amino acids long. V shed 8 bases and J 2 bases; nucleotides not matched to a gene: 5. Germline loops: CDR1 SGHRS, CDR2 YFSETQ. The CDR3 reads CASGTSGSPQETQYF. DNA of the CDR3: TGCGCCAGTGGGACTAGCGGGAGTCCTCAAGAGACCCAGTACTTC.

The rearrangement uses TRBV28 and TRBJ2-1; 13 nucleotides align to TRBD2. The CDR3 extends over 16 amino acids. Losses at the gene ends were 2 bases for V and 4 bases for J; bases not matched to a gene: 2. Germline CDR1 is MDHEN and CDR2 is SYDVKM. The CDR3 protein is CASSLKLAGGYNEQFF. CDR3 nucleotides: TGTGCCAGCAGTTTAAAACTAGCGGGAGGGTACAATGAGCAGTTCTTC.